This record covers a single TCR beta chain. Antigen: not known. Sequencing was performed with immunoSEQ multiplex PCR; in TCRdb, only in-frame clones are kept and a portion is missing. The repertoire holds 14,000 or so clones, with around 94% as singletons. The data derive from a study of T cell clonotyping in hematopoietic cell transplantation. Regarding the study as a whole: Graft donor and pretransplant recipient Inverse Simpson Index values predicted broader posttransplant TCR diversity. Few recipient clonotypes overlapped donors; over 95% were de novo at given depth. After transplant, recipient diversity fell while pathologically expanded clonotypes grew through day 180.

The germline gives CDR1 GTSNPN, CDR2 SVGIG (reference sequence). There are 15 residues in the CDR3. V gave up 0 bases and J gave up 7 bases; unmatched junction bases: 9. The input for sequencing was PBMCs, taken 30 days after allogeneic stem cell transplant. This clonotype was sampled from a male patient between 55 and 70 years old who had an allogeneic stem cell transplant from an unrelated donor, so the T cells may come from the graft donor. Some clones in this sample may be carry-over from other donors' samples. This chain joins TRBV30 and TRBJ1-5; TRBD1 agrees at 7 bases. CDR3 sequence (DNA): TGTGCCTGGAGTGTAGACGTAGGGGGCGGGCAGCCCCAGCATTTT. It encodes CAWSVDVGGGQPQHF.